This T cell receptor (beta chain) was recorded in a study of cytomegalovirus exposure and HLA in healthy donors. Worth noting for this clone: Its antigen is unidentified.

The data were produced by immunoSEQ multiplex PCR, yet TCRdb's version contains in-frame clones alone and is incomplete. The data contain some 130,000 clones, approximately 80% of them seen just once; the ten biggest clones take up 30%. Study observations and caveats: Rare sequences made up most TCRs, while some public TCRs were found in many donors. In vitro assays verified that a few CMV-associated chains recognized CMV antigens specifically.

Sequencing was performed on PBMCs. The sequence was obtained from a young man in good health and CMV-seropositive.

CDR3 region: CASSPKGGQRSNSNQPQHF. The CDR3 DNA reads as TGCGCCAGCAGCCCTAAGGGCGGACAGCGCTCTAATAGCAATCAGCCCCAGCATTTT. The V gene is TRBV4-1, the J gene TRBJ1-5, with D maybe TRBD1 (6 bases). This CDR3 contains 19 residues. Germline CDR1 reads MGHRA; CDR2 reads YSYEKL. The V and J ends lost 4 bases and 0 bases respectively, with 22 bases between them.